This record concerns one T cell receptor beta chain sequence. Its antigen is unknown. CDR3 length equals 12 residues. V gave up 2 bases and J gave up 5 bases; unmatched junction bases: 0. Germline CDR1 is GTSNPN and CDR2 is SVGIG (reference sequence). Sequenced by immunoSEQ multiplex PCR; TCRdb stores in-frame clones only, minus some. This table has about 30,000 clones, roughly 86% appearing once. Disease in patients was locally advanced or metastatic urothelial carcinoma. The sample is drawn from a study of PD-L1 blockade in urothelial cancer. Across the whole study: T cell content in blood samples showed a median of about 140,000. General study points: Durable benefit accompanied greater 3-week expansion of tumor-associated blood clones.

The chain couples TRBV30 to TRBJ2-1, with 7 positions matching TRBD2. The sample was PBMCs, taken around atezolizumab (anti-PD-L1) treatment. The sequence was obtained from a man over 45 with urothelial cancer. The CDR3 spells CAWSSGNNEQFF. Written as DNA, the CDR3 is TGTGCCTGGAGTAGCGGGAACAATGAGCAGTTCTTC.